This T cell receptor (beta chain) came from a study of cytomegalovirus exposure and HLA in healthy donors. Germline V gene sequence: CDR1 MNHEY, CDR2 SVGAGI. Unmatched junction bases numbered 4, after V lost 4 bases and J lost 0 bases. The CDR3 has 16 amino acids. The PCR ran on 60 Vbeta and 13 Jbeta primers. TCRdb's table, derived via immunoSEQ multiplex PCR, lists solely in-frame clones and lacks some. The sample has over 90,000 clones, approximately 73% seen once. The sequencing input was PBMCs. This TCR came from a woman under 30 in good health and CMV-seropositive. This sequence joins TRBV6-5 and TRBJ1-4, with 8 bases fitting TRBD1. CDR3 sequence reads: CASSSRQGPTNEKLFF. The CDR3 nucleotides read TGTGCCAGCAGTTCCCGACAGGGGCCAACTAATGAAAAACTGTTTTTT.